These 13 T cell receptor beta chains came from one sample sequenced in a study of OX40 agonist ivuxolimab in advanced cancers. Repertoires were generated with immunoSEQ multiplex PCR, while TCRdb's copy carries only in-frame clones and drops some. The sample holds roughly 60,000 clones, about 88% seen once. The sequencing here drew on CD4+ or CD8+ T cells sorted from blood, taken in a trial of the OX40 agonist ivuxolimab. These receptors were obtained from an adult with an advanced solid tumor such as melanoma, head and neck, liver or kidney cancer.

V is TRBV28 and J is TRBJ1-1, with a weak D call TRBD1 (6 bases). Germline V gene lookup returns CDR1 MDHEN and CDR2 SYDVKM. V lost 7 bases to trimming and J lost 1 base, with 13 bases between them. This CDR3 region has 14 residues. The CDR3 nucleotides read TGTGCCAGCAAGGATCAGGGGCCGAACACTGAAGCTTTCTTT. Translating it yields CASKDQGPNTEAFF.

The V call is TRBV7-3, the J call TRBJ2-1; the match to TRBD1 covers 10 bases. The germline V gene encodes CDR1 SGHTA and CDR2 FQGTGA. The CDR3 totals 14 residues. With V trimmed by 5 bases and J by 5 bases, 3 bases remained unmatched. The CDR3 reads CASSRGQGNNEQFF. The CDR3, as DNA: TGTGCCAGCAGCCGGGGACAGGGGAACAATGAGCAGTTCTTC.

This clone was observed once. This rearrangement joins TRBV9 to TRBJ1-6, with 11 bases aligning to TRBD1. The CDR3 runs to 15 residues. CDR1 is SGDLS, CDR2 YYNGEE, per germline. V gave up 4 bases and J gave up 5 bases; unmatched junction bases: 2. The CDR3 protein is CASSWTGGNNSPLHF. CDR3 nucleotide sequence: TGTGCCAGCAGCTGGACAGGGGGCAATAATTCACCCCTCCACTTT.

CDR3 in DNA: TGCAGCGTTGAAATCAGGTCCGGGGAAAAACTGTTTTTT. Translation: CSVEIRSGEKLFF. This chain uses TRBV29-1 with TRBJ1-4; no clear D. Between the trimmed V and J ends, which lost 2 bases and 8 bases, there was a span of 12 bases. CDR1 SQVTM and CDR2 ANQGSEA come from the germline V gene. The CDR3 runs 13 residues.

This sequence joins TRBV27 and TRBJ2-1; TRBD2 aligns across 10 bases. V lost 7 bases to trimming and J lost 2 bases; unmatched junction nucleotides: 2. The V gene's germline CDR1 is MNHEY and CDR2 SMNVEV (reference sequence). This CDR3 region has 14 residues. The CDR3: CASKSGRAYNEQFF. The CDR3 DNA follows: TGTGCCAGCAAGAGCGGGAGGGCCTACAATGAGCAGTTCTTC.

J is TRBJ1-1 and V is TRBV6-6; no clear D gene. This CDR3 spans 14 amino acids. Germline values: CDR1 MNHNY, CDR2 SVGAGI (reference sequence). V lost 6 bases to trimming and J lost 1 base, with 12 bases between them. CDR3 DNA sequence: TGTGCCAGCAGCGACAACAAACCGAACACTGAAGCTTTCTTT. It is translated as CASSDNKPNTEAFF.

The chain recombines TRBV11-2 with TRBJ1-6; D may be TRBD1 (6 bases). The CDR3 extends over 15 amino acids. Trimming removed 4 bases from V and 9 bases from J, with 16 bases in between. Germline V lookup: CDR1 SGHAT, CDR2 FQNNGV. The chain's CDR3 is CASSSRGLGGSPLHF. As DNA, the CDR3 is TGTGCCAGCAGCTCCCGCGGGCTAGGGGGTTCACCCCTCCACTTT.

The chain recombines TRBV7-2 with TRBJ1-5; D is possibly TRBD1 (6 bases). The CDR3 totals 16 residues. V was cut by 3 bases and J by 1 base, with 13 bases left in between. Germline-derived CDR1 and CDR2 are SGHTA and FQGNSA. The CDR3 DNA sequence: TGTGCCAGCAGCTTTCAAAGGGGGGTAAGCAATCAGCCCCAGCATTTT. It specifies CASSFQRGVSNQPQHF.

The gene calls are TRBV2 and TRBJ1-1; D is ambiguous. V was pared by 4 bases and J by 3 bases, with 12 bases between. This CDR3 has 14 amino acids. From germline, CDR1 is SNHLY and CDR2 FYNNEI. The CDR3 region is CASSVRGRDTEAFF. The CDR3 DNA is TGTGCCAGCAGTGTGCGAGGGAGGGACACTGAAGCTTTCTTT.

The chain employs TRBV7-2 and TRBJ1-4, with D hard to call. This CDR3 spans 13 amino acids. V was cut by 3 bases and J by 8 bases, with 10 bases left in between. Germline V CDR1 and CDR2: SGHTA, FQGNSA. As DNA, the CDR3 is TGTGCCAGCAGCTTGTTTGAACGGGAAAAACTGTTTTTT. It is translated as CASSLFEREKLFF.

V is TRBV5-1 and J is TRBJ2-7, with D possibly matching TRBD2 (5 bases). V gave up 4 bases and J gave up 6 bases, with 20 bases separating them. This CDR3 has 15 amino acids. The germline V gene has CDR1 SGHRS and CDR2 YFSETQ. The CDR3 DNA is TGCGCCAGCAGCCCGCAGGCTTCCTTTGGAGGCGAGCAGTACTTC. It codes for CASSPQASFGGEQYF.

The chain couples TRBV10-3 to TRBJ2-1; 7 nucleotides line up with TRBD2. Germline V gene lookup returns CDR1 ENHRY and CDR2 SYGVKD. There are 15 residues in the CDR3. V shed 4 bases, J shed 2 bases, and the junction held 5 bases outside the gene matches. CDR3 protein: CAISASSGTYNEQFF. The CDR3 DNA sequence: TGTGCCATCAGTGCGTCTAGCGGAACCTACAATGAGCAGTTCTTC.

The chain links TRBV18 to TRBJ1-1; tentative D call: TRBD1 (5 bases). This CDR3 comprises 16 residues. CDR1 is KGHSH, CDR2 LQKENI, per germline. V was trimmed by 3 bases and J by 5 bases, leaving 19 bases between them. The DNA of the CDR3 is TGTGCCAGCTCACCTAGTGGAGTCCCCGGGGGGACTGAAGCTTTCTTT. It translates to CASSPSGVPGGTEAFF.